This paragraph covers one T cell receptor beta chain sequence. What this receptor recognizes is not known. One base away there is no much larger clone; base qualities are not given. This entry is derived from a study of blood T cell repertoires in COVID-19 (dated by TCRdb to 2020 to 2021). As for the study more broadly: Samples from collaborators originated in the United States, Italy and Spain and spanned both the acute and convalescent phases of COVID-19. The prospective study material was composed of cDNA or gDNA derived from T cells, B-cell-depleted T cells, or PBMCs. The dataset comprised deeply sampled blood TCRbeta repertoires from subjects exposed to, actively infected with, or recovered from COVID-19. The repertoires were released in a freely available public database intended as a resource for research on the immune response to SARS-CoV-2. The samples were drawn from two sources: the first 160 participants of the ongoing ImmuneRACE study, and 950 to 1,500 subjects contributed by 6 global collaborators. The sample metadata nearly always contained a de-identified subject ID, COVID-19 status, age in years and sex. Where available, HLA class I and class II types were obtained from metadata supplied by the sample provider rather than from assay-based typing.

Participants in the prospective study were aged about 18 to 90 years, lived in about two dozen United States geographic areas, and enrolled through a virtual design. To assign participants to cohorts, the prospective study relied on clinical history that participants themselves reported in a screening survey and a study questionnaire. Recovered participants in ImmuneRACE Cohort 3 were defined as having two consecutive negative NP/OP PCR tests, clearance from a healthcare professional, or resolution of symptoms. In the prospective study, mobile phlebotomists collected whole blood, serum and a nasopharyngeal or oropharyngeal swab from each participant. Participants in the prospective study had the option to provide additional blood draws and questionnaires over a 2-month period. Prospective study blood samples were shipped either frozen or at room temperature before DNA extraction. The CDR3 covers 15 residues, taking in both the cysteine and the phenylalanine. Just the 45-base CDR3 DNA is kept, in frame starting at base 1. V and J lose 1 base and 0 bases, and a span of 7 bases separates them. The CDR1 and CDR2 encoded by the germline V gene are LGHNA and YNFKEQ.

The investigation overall reported the following: The quantity of clinical and demographic metadata differed by source and by participant and was supplied without curation.

TCRbeta CDR3 regions were amplified from genomic DNA by means of the immunoSEQ Assay, a bias-controlled multiplex PCR. The original pipeline was this. Nucleated cell counts per sample were estimated from amplification of reference gene primers within the assay. Sequence reads were collapsed and filtered to measure the absolute abundance of every unique TCRbeta CDR3 rearrangement. For each sample, productive Simpson clonality was calculated as the square root of Simpson's diversity index across productive rearrangements. The table was pulled from immuneACCESS by TCRdb, which kept in-frame rearrangements only. Such tables lose some clones; where checked, under half of the loss comes from unresolved V genes, and the rest has no known cause. V and J calls and clone size are as listed in that table; D and trimming were resolved from the DNA. The sample profile shows roughly 220,000 clones; roughly 84% of them were found once. Around 6.5% of the sample comes from the top ten.

Material: PBMCs or T cells enriched from blood (not recorded which). The sequence derives from a woman between 35 and 50 years old who had recovered from COVID-19. The chain couples TRBV4-2 to TRBJ2-1, with no D gene named confidently. The CDR3 reads CASSQAGTSYNEQFF. In nucleotide form, the sequence is TGTGCCAGCAGCCAAGCGGGTACCTCCTACAATGAGCAGTTCTTC.